What follows are 8 T cell receptor beta chains derived from one specimen sequenced in a study of siplizumab effects on memory and regulatory T cells. TCRdb's table, derived via immunoSEQ multiplex PCR, lists solely in-frame clones and lacks some. The sample has approximately 92,000 clones; about 94% are singletons. Sequenced input: non-Treg CD4+ T cells sorted from blood. These receptors were obtained from a human donor in good health.

This clone was observed once. The chain carries TRBV5-1 and TRBJ2-5; D gene unclear. This CDR3 has 13 residues. With 0 bases removed from V and 4 bases from J, the gap between germline ends came to 7 bases. Germline V gene sequence: CDR1 SGHRS, CDR2 YFSETQ. CDR3 loop: CASSLDLAETQYF. DNA for the CDR3: TGCGCCAGCAGCTTGGATCTGGCAGAGACCCAGTACTTC.

The chain couples TRBV11-2 to TRBJ2-7, with 8 bases fitting TRBD1. Trimming cost V 5 bases and J 4 bases; bases outside gene matches: 10. In germline, CDR1 is SGHAT, CDR2 FQNNGV. This CDR3 has 15 amino acids. CDR3 bases: TGTGCCAGCAGCCCCTTCGGGACAGGAGCTTACGAGCAGTACTTC. This codes for CASSPFGTGAYEQYF.

This chain uses TRBV29-1 with TRBJ2-1; no firm D call. The germline gives CDR1 SQVTM, CDR2 ANQGSEA. V lost 7 bases, J lost 3 bases, and 7 bases lay in between. The length of the CDR3 is 11 residues. The CDR3 DNA follows: TGCAGCGGGACGGTCTACAATGAGCAGTTCTTC. This encodes CSGTVYNEQFF.

The V call is TRBV28, the J call TRBJ2-1, with 11 nucleotides matching TRBD1. The CDR3 totals 15 residues. The germline V gene has CDR1 MDHEN and CDR2 SYDVKM. The junction had 3 bases not matched to a gene; V was cut back by 3 bases and J by 5 bases. The CDR3 sequence is CASSLRTGGHNEQFF. Here the CDR3 DNA reads TGTGCCAGCAGTTTGCGGACAGGGGGCCACAATGAGCAGTTCTTC. The variable domain in full, completed from reference TRBV28 and TRBJ2-1, reads DVKVTQSSRYLVKRTGEKVFLECVQDMDHENMFWYRQDPGLGLRLIYFSYDVKMKEKGDIPEGYSVSREKKERFSLILESASTNQTSMYLCASSLRTGGHNEQFFGPGTRLTVL.

The chain joins TRBV5-1 to TRBJ2-1, with TRBD2 matching 8 bases. Germline V lookup: CDR1 SGHRS, CDR2 YFSETQ. The V gene end was trimmed by 5 bases and the J gene end by 6 bases; junction bases not matched to a gene: 16. This CDR3 comprises 17 residues. The CDR3 loop is CASRGISGTRGTNEQFF. The CDR3, as DNA: TGCGCCAGCAGAGGGATATCCGGGACTAGGGGGACCAATGAGCAGTTCTTC.

This chain uses TRBV2 with TRBJ1-4; no firm D call. V lost 6 bases and J lost 3, with 17 bases in between. The germline V gene has CDR1 SNHLY and CDR2 FYNNEI. CDR3 length equals 16 residues. CDR3 in amino acids: CASSQPMVSANEKLFF. For the CDR3, the DNA is TGTGCCAGCAGCCAACCCATGGTCTCTGCTAATGAAAAACTGTTTTTT.

The chain combines TRBV6-5 with TRBJ2-3; either TRBD1 or TRBD2 may fit D (6 bases each). From germline, CDR1 is MNHEY and CDR2 SVGAGI. The CDR3 is made up of 15 amino acids. Trimming cost V 4 bases and J 0 bases, with 11 bases left between them. The CDR3 region has the DNA TGTGCCAGCAGTTCGAGGGGGGTTAGCACAGATACGCAGTATTTT. Translated: CASSSRGVSTDTQYF.

The chain links TRBV6-6 to TRBJ1-1; D not certain. The CDR3 totals 16 residues. Germline loops: CDR1 MNHNY, CDR2 SVGAGI (reference sequence). The V and J ends lost 0 bases and 1 base respectively, with 12 bases between them. The CDR3 spells CASSYSKGIENTEAFF. The CDR3, as DNA: TGTGCCAGCAGTTACTCGAAAGGCATTGAGAACACTGAAGCTTTCTTT.